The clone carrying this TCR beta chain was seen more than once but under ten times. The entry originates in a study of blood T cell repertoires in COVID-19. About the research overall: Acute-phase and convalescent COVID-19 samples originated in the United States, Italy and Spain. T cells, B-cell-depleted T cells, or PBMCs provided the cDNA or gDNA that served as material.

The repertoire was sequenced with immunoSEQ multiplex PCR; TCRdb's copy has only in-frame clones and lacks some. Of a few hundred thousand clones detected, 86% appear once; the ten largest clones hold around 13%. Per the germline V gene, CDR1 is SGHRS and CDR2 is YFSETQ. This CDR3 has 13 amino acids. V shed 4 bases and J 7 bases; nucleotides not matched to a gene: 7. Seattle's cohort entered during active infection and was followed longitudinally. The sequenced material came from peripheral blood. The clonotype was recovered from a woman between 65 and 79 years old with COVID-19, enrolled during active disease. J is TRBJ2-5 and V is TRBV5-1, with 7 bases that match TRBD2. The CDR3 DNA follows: TGCGCCAGCAGCGGACTAGACGTGAGGACCCAGTACTTC. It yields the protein CASSGLDVRTQYF.